A selection of T cell receptor beta chains follows, all from one sample in a study of post-analysis software for immune sequencing data. In TCRdb, the PCR reads were re-called with MiXCR into one record per CDR3 protein. This table has hundreds of thousands of distinct CDR3 sequences, 55% to 70% appearing once. The sample consisted of blood. These receptors came from a girl under 10 years old with multiple sclerosis. The CDR3 runs from the conserved cysteine through the conserved F or W.

cdr3_aa	v_call	j_call
CSARVGGESDTQYF	TRBV20-1	TRBJ2-3
CASSPTGRWANEQFF	TRBV12-3/TRBV12-4	TRBJ2-1
CASNPTGATYEQYF	TRBV6-5	TRBJ2-7
CVSSGVQGNYGYTF	TRBV5-1	TRBJ1-2
CASTQGRLLAKNIQYF	TRBV6-6	TRBJ2-4
CAITGGEYNEQFF	TRBV10-3	TRBJ2-1
CASTGGDWTYEQYF	TRBV7-8	TRBJ2-7
CASSVIEGWVETQYF	TRBV7-4	.
CASSFDSVSYGYTF	TRBV12-3/TRBV12-4	TRBJ1-2
CSARDLERAYEQYF	TRBV20-1	TRBJ2-7
CASSHRVMNTEAFF	TRBV27	TRBJ1-1
CASGLTGDEQYF	TRBV27	TRBJ2-7
CSASRPGTGRTGELFF	TRBV20-1	TRBJ2-2
CASSRGTTYYNEQFF	TRBV5-8	TRBJ2-1
CSARDLTGTDPYEQYF	TRBV20-1	TRBJ2-7
CSVEILPGQLNTEAFF	TRBV29-1	TRBJ1-1
CASSGTGGREQYF	TRBV12-3/TRBV12-4	TRBJ2-7
CASSLGGLAGVEQYF	TRBV7-2	.
CSARDQRAGGYEQYF	TRBV20-1	TRBJ2-7
CASGSSGTDTQYF	TRBV12-5	TRBJ2-3
CASSERDRGHEQYF	TRBV2	TRBJ2-7
CATSRNKGDTQYF	TRBV15	TRBJ2-3
CASSHERGKGTDTQYF	TRBV4-1	TRBJ2-3
CATSDGGLKNNEQFF	TRBV24-1	TRBJ2-1
CAISTGQGASPLHF	TRBV10-3	TRBJ1-6
CASSIRGGTDTGELFF	TRBV5-1	TRBJ2-2
CATSRWTGSSYEQYF	TRBV15	TRBJ2-7